These 24 T cell receptor beta chains share one sample of origin, sequenced in a study of OX40 agonist ivuxolimab in advanced cancers. The method was immunoSEQ multiplex PCR; TCRdb's version includes in-frame clones alone and lacks a portion of them. The top ten clones hold more than 0.15% of a sample with roughly 92,000 clones, roughly 90% of them seen once. The material was CD4+ or CD8+ T cells sorted from blood, obtained in a trial of the OX40 agonist ivuxolimab. The source is an adult with an advanced solid tumor such as melanoma, head and neck, liver or kidney cancer.

The V and J genes are TRBV28 and TRBJ2-4, with 10 positions matching TRBD2. In germline, CDR1 is MDHEN, CDR2 SYDVKM. J was trimmed by 6 bases and V by 3 bases; bases with no gene match: 17. The CDR3 runs 19 residues. The CDR3 loop reads CASSLVYSSGSGDLNIQYF. In DNA, the CDR3 is TGTGCCAGCAGTTTGGTCTATTCTAGCGGGAGTGGGGACCTAAACATTCAGTACTTC.

This chain connects TRBV9 to TRBJ1-2; D not resolved. Germline V CDR1 and CDR2: SGDLS, YYNGEE. This CDR3 region has 13 residues. Trimming shortened V by 2 bases and J by 7 bases, and 12 bases separated the two germline ends. The CDR3 here is CASSVSGERGYTF. In DNA form, the CDR3 reads TGTGCCAGCAGCGTTAGTGGGGAGCGTGGCTACACCTTC.

The rearrangement uses TRBV27 and TRBJ2-5; 7 bases match TRBD2. Losses at the gene ends were 3 bases for V and 1 base for J; bases not matched to a gene: 14. Germline V CDR1 and CDR2: MNHEY, SMNVEV (reference sequence). The CDR3 extends over 18 amino acids. The CDR3, as DNA: TGTGCCAGCAGTTTTGCGCCCGAACCGGGACTACCCCAAGAGACCCAGTACTTC. Protein: CASSFAPEPGLPQETQYF.

The chain employs TRBV29-1 and TRBJ1-1; no reliable D call. This CDR3 contains 14 residues. Trimming took off 3 bases at V and 3 bases at J, with 14 bases between the two ends. The germline gives CDR1 SQVTM, CDR2 ANQGSEA. The CDR3 DNA sequence: TGCAGCGTTGATGCAACCCTGCGGGACACTGAAGCTTTCTTT. Protein sequence: CSVDATLRDTEAFF.

This clone was picked up one time. This chain joins TRBV21-1 and TRBJ2-7; TRBD1 is taken as the D call from the table, unchecked against the DNA. TRBV21-1 is labeled a pseudogene. This CDR3 is built from 15 residues. This CDR3 reads CASSTNRGWSYEQYF. CDR3 nucleotide sequence: TGTGCCAGCAGCACCAACAGGGGGTGGTCCTACGAGCAGTACTTC.

The V call is TRBV13, the J call TRBJ2-3; 11 bases line up with TRBD1. The CDR3 has 18 residues. CDR1 is PRHDT and CDR2 is FYEKMQ in the germline V gene (reference sequence). V trimming: 1 base; J trimming: 1 base; junction bases outside the gene matches: 7. CDR3 protein: CASSLETLDRGRTDTQYF. The CDR3 DNA reads TGTGCCAGCAGCTTAGAGACCCTGGACAGGGGGCGCACAGATACGCAGTATTTT. Full variable domain (outside the CDR3, taken from reference TRBV13 and TRBJ2-3): AAGVIQSPRHLIKEKRETATLKCYPIPRHDTVYWYQQGPGQDPQFLISFYEKMQSDKGSIPDRFSAQQFSDYHSELNMSSLELGDSALYFCASSLETLDRGRTDTQYFGPGTRLTVL.

This clone appeared a single time. The chain uses TRBV28 and TRBJ1-4, with TRBD1 as a possible D gene (5 bases). The CDR3 is 14 amino acids. Trimming pared 5 bases from V and 3 bases from J, leaving 10 bases between. CDR1 and CDR2 (germline): MDHEN, SYDVKM. CDR3 nucleotides: TGTGCCAGCAGTAAGACAGTCGCTAATGAAAAACTGTTTTTT. As protein: CASSKTVANEKLFF.

This sequence joins TRBV10-3 and TRBJ2-7; 7 bases line up with TRBD1. Germline V gene lookup returns CDR1 ENHRY and CDR2 SYGVKD. V was pared by 4 bases and J by 3 bases, with 12 bases of the junction left unmatched. The CDR3 loop spans 16 amino acids. As DNA, the CDR3 is TGTGCCATCAGTGGCGGACAGGTCCGGAGTTACTACGAGCAGTACTTC. This encodes CAISGGQVRSYYEQYF.

The chain combines TRBV27 with TRBJ1-5; possible D gene TRBD1, 5 bases. This CDR3 has 14 residues. CDR1 MNHEY and CDR2 SMNVEV come from the germline V gene (reference sequence). The germline V and J ends were trimmed by 5 bases and 4 bases, with 12 bases remaining between them. CDR3 coding DNA: TGTGCCAGCAGTCTCCGGGGCAGAAATCAGCCCCAGCATTTT. This gives the protein CASSLRGRNQPQHF.

This clone was counted between two and nine times. The chain links TRBV2 to TRBJ1-6, with 8 bases matching TRBD1. Per germline, CDR1 SNHLY and CDR2 FYNNEI. V gave up 5 bases and J gave up 7 bases; unmatched junction bases: 4. CDR3 length equals 14 residues. The CDR3: CASSYRGRNSPLHF. In DNA, the CDR3 is TGTGCCAGCAGTTACAGGGGGAGGAATTCACCCCTCCACTTT.

J is TRBJ1-5 and V is TRBV6-1, with no clear D. This CDR3 comprises 13 residues. The V gene lost 6 bases and the J gene lost 7 bases, with 13 bases spanning the gap. Germline V gene data show CDR1 as MNHNS and CDR2 as SASEGT. The CDR3 here is CASRDPLGQPQHF. The CDR3 DNA is TGTGCCAGCAGAGACCCTTTAGGCCAGCCCCAGCATTTT.

V usage is TRBV9 and J usage is TRBJ1-2; 9 nucleotides match TRBD1. The germline CDR1 and CDR2 sequences are SGDLS and YYNGEE. The CDR3 is 15 residues long. J lost 3 bases, V lost 3 bases, and 6 bases had no gene match. The CDR3 DNA sequence: TGTGCCAGCAGCGAGGGGGGACAGGGCTACTATGGCTACACCTTC. It codes for CASSEGGQGYYGYTF.

V usage is TRBV19 and J usage is TRBJ1-1; TRBD1 aligns across 10 bases. V shed 6 bases and J 3 bases; nucleotides not matched to a gene: 7. The germline gives CDR1 LNHDA, CDR2 SQIVND (reference sequence). The CDR3 loop spans 15 amino acids. CDR3 coding DNA: TGTGCCAGTAGGAAGTCGACAGGGGGCGACACTGAAGCTTTCTTT. Translated: CASRKSTGGDTEAFF.

The V and J genes are TRBV19 and TRBJ1-1; a weak D match, TRBD1 (5 bases). CDR1 LNHDA and CDR2 SQIVND come from the germline V gene (reference sequence). The V and J ends lost 6 bases and 1 base respectively, with 12 bases between them. The CDR3 covers 14 residues. The CDR3 DNA reads TGTGCCAGTAGCCTCGGGACTCCGAACACTGAAGCTTTCTTT. It translates to CASSLGTPNTEAFF.

CDR3 nucleotide sequence: TGTGCCAGCAGCCCACAGGGCTTGAACACCGGGGAGCTGTTTTTT. Its protein is CASSPQGLNTGELFF. This chain connects TRBV6-5 to TRBJ2-2; weak D call: TRBD1 (6 bases). CDR1 is MNHEY and CDR2 is SVGAGI in the germline V gene. Trimming took off 6 bases at V and 1 base at J, with 12 bases between the two ends. The CDR3 has 15 amino acids.

This clone was seen just once. This sequence joins TRBV2 and TRBJ2-1; D is ambiguous. The CDR3 contains 13 residues. The V end was cut by 6 bases, the J end by 7 bases, with 13 bases between. The germline V gene has CDR1 SNHLY and CDR2 FYNNEI. The CDR3 DNA sequence: TGTGCCAGCAGAGAGGATTCTTTAAATGAGCAGTTCTTC. Its translation is CASREDSLNEQFF.

The genes are TRBV7-9 and TRBJ1-6; D is uncertain. Looked up from germline, CDR1 is SEHNR and CDR2 is FQNEAQ (reference sequence). The CDR3 spans 15 residues. The V and J ends lost 3 bases and 1 base respectively, with 7 bases between them. The chain's CDR3 is CASSLGGSYNSPLHF. The CDR3 nucleotides are TGTGCCAGCAGCTTGGGAGGTTCCTATAATTCACCCCTCCACTTT.

The chain links TRBV29-1 to TRBJ2-7; D perhaps matches TRBD1 (5 bases). This CDR3 is built from 14 residues. The germline CDR1 and CDR2 sequences are SQVTM and ANQGSEA. Trimming shortened V by 0 bases and J by 6 bases, and 15 bases separated the two germline ends. Here the CDR3 reads CSVEESRGWGEQYF. DNA of the CDR3: TGCAGCGTTGAAGAATCAAGGGGATGGGGCGAGCAGTACTTC.

The chain couples TRBV25-1 to TRBJ1-3; D not certain. Germline CDR1 is MGHDK and CDR2 is SYGVNS. CDR3 length equals 15 residues. V was pared by 3 bases and J by 0 bases, with 9 bases between. The CDR3 DNA reads as TGTGCCAGCAGTGACGGCGTAAGCTCTGGAAACACCATATATTTT. It codes for CASSDGVSSGNTIYF. The full variable domain, completed using reference TRBV25-1 and TRBJ1-3, is EADIYQTPRYLVIGTGKKITLECSQTMGHDKMYWYQQDPGMELHLIHYSYGVNSTEKGDLSSESTVSRIRTEHFPLTLESARPSHTSQYLCASSDGVSSGNTIYFGEGSWLTVV.

This sequence joins TRBV27 and TRBJ1-4, with a possible D match to TRBD1 (5 bases). Between the trimmed V and J ends, which lost 8 bases and 5 bases, there was a span of 15 bases. CDR1 and CDR2 (germline): MNHEY, SMNVEV (reference sequence). The CDR3 totals 14 residues. CDR3 amino acids: CASARRGKNEKLFF. The CDR3 nucleotides read TGTGCCAGCGCTCGTCGGGGGAAGAATGAAAAACTGTTTTTT.

The rearrangement joins TRBV18 to TRBJ2-7; TRBD2 is a possible D gene (6 bases). Germline CDR1 is KGHSH and CDR2 is LQKENI. Trimming took 6 bases from V and 1 from J, leaving 19 bases between them. The CDR3 spans 16 residues. The CDR3, as DNA: TGTGCCAGCTCCGCAGTCGGCGGGACGGGATCCTACGAGCAGTACTTC. This sequence encodes CASSAVGGTGSYEQYF.

This rearrangement joins TRBV6-1 to TRBJ1-1; TRBD1 matches at 7 bases. Trimming took 6 bases from V and 0 from J; bases not matched to a gene: 7. In germline, CDR1 is MNHNS, CDR2 SASEGT. The CDR3 consists of 15 residues. CDR3 nucleotides: TGTGCCAGCAGAGTCAGTACAGGGGTGAACACTGAAGCTTTCTTT. It specifies CASRVSTGVNTEAFF.

The chain joins TRBV19 to TRBJ1-1; the D gene is possibly TRBD1 (5 bases). This CDR3 is 12 amino acids long. V shed 7 bases and J shed 1 base, with 7 bases lying between them. The germline CDR1 and CDR2 sequences are LNHDA and SQIVND (reference sequence). This chain's CDR3 is CASKDKNTEAFF. CDR3 coding DNA: TGTGCCAGTAAGGACAAGAACACTGAAGCTTTCTTT.

V is TRBV6-4 and J is TRBJ2-7, with 11 bases that match TRBD1. Germline V gene lookup returns CDR1 MRHNA and CDR2 SNTAGT. V lost 0 bases and J lost 6; bases outside the gene matches: 10. This CDR3 has 17 residues. The CDR3 is CASSDSGYRTGGCEQYF. CDR3 DNA: TGTGCCAGCAGTGACTCGGGATACAGGACAGGGGGCTGCGAGCAGTACTTC.